The rows below give T cell receptor beta chains drawn from one sample of a study of blood T cells in healthy people across ages. TCRdb itself ran the 5' RACE reads through MiXCR, one entry per CDR3 protein. The sample lists about 900,000 distinct CDR3 sequences, around 62% occurring once. The specimen sequenced was blood. These receptors all stem from a man aged 30 to 45 in good health. Both conserved end residues are part of each CDR3. A D gene is named only where the DNA matches it firmly. Expanded clones get a size class; other rows say once, few or many, or leave the size out.

j_call clone_size d_call v_call cdr3_nt cdr3_aa
TRBJ2-1 few TRBD2 TRBV11-3 TGTGCCAGCAGCTTGCTAGCGGGGGGGCAAAATGAGCAGTTCTTC CASSLLAGGQNEQFF
TRBJ1-5 - - TRBV12-3/TRBV12-4 TGTGCCAGCAGGGGACGTAGACAGTATAGCAATCAGCCCCAGCATTTT CASRGRRQYSNQPQHF
TRBJ2-3 - TRBD2 TRBV20-1 TGCAGTGCTGGTATACTACGTGCGGGGGGGCGTGTAGATACGCAGTATTTT CSAGILRAGGRVDTQYF
TRBJ2-7 - - TRBV7-6 TGTGCCAGCAGCTTAGGGGTGGGAGAATCCTACGAGCAGTACTTC CASSLGVGESYEQYF
TRBJ1-1 - - TRBV3-1 TGTGCCAGCAGCTACGGACGGAGTGAAGCTTTCTTT CASSYGRSEAFF
TRBJ1-6 - - TRBV20-1 TGCAGTGCTAGAGATCAGTCACCCCTCCACTTT CSARDQSPLHF
TRBJ1-2 - TRBD1 TRBV20-1 TGCAGTGCTTTCCGGGACAGGGAGGGCTATGGCTACACCTTC CSAFRDREGYGYTF
TRBJ2-7 few TRBD1 TRBV24-1 TGTGCCACCAGTGATTCCGGACAGGGTTGGGGCTACGAGCAGTACTTC CATSDSGQGWGYEQYF
TRBJ2-3 - TRBD2 TRBV28 TGTGCCAGCAGTTTTGAGGCGGGGGATAGCACAGATACGCAGTATTTT CASSFEAGDSTDTQYF
TRBJ2-1 - - TRBV7-2 TGTGCCAGCAGCTTAGGGATGACAGGTATCTCCTACAATGAGCAGTTCTTC CASSLGMTGISYNEQFF
TRBJ2-4 few - TRBV4-2 TGTGCCAGCAGCCAAGATCCAGAGGGCCGTGGCAAAAACATTCAGTACTTC CASSQDPEGRGKNIQYF
TRBJ2-7 - TRBD1 TRBV10-3 TGTGCCACGAGACGACAGGGGGCAAGCTACGAGCAGTACTTC CATRRQGASYEQYF
TRBJ2-7 many - TRBV7-9 TGTGCCAGCAGTTTAACGGGCGAGCAGTACTTC CASSLTGEQYF
TRBJ2-5 many - TRBV5-8 TGTGCCAGCAGCTTGGACACACAAGAGACCCAGTACTTC CASSLDTQETQYF
TRBJ2-5 - TRBD2 TRBV6-2/TRBV6-3 TGTGCCAGCAGACTCATAAGGACTAGCGGGGACACCCAAGAGACCCAGTACTTC CASRLIRTSGDTQETQYF
TRBJ2-5 - TRBD2 TRBV4-2 TGTGCCAGCAGGTTCGGGACTAGCGGGGGGGCCGGGGAGACCCAGTACTTC CASRFGTSGGAGETQYF
TRBJ2-5 - - TRBV7-9 TGTGCCAGCAGCTTAGAGGGATGGGAGACCCAGTACTTC CASSLEGWETQYF
TRBJ2-7 - - TRBV25-1 TGTGCCAGCAGTGTGTCCGGGCGCTCGTACAATGAGCAGTACTTC CASSVSGRSYNEQYF
TRBJ1-6 - - TRBV6-1 TGTGCCAGCAGTGAAGGAGGGGTTACAGCCCACTTT CASSEGGVTAHF
TRBJ2-5 - - TRBV7-2 TGTGCCAGCAGTCCACAGGGTTTCGGGCAGACCCAGTACTTC CASSPQGFGQTQYF
TRBJ1-1 few - TRBV10-3 TGTGCCATCAGTGTTCGGGACGGGCCGTCCCTTGACACTGAAGCTTTCTTT CAISVRDGPSLDTEAFF
TRBJ1-2 - - TRBV24-1 TGTGCCACCAGTGATTCGAGAGAGGGGCGCTATGGCTACACCTTC CATSDSREGRYGYTF